Listed here are 12 T cell receptor beta chains from one sample, sequenced in a study of cytomegalovirus exposure and HLA in healthy donors. With 60 Vbeta and 13 Jbeta primers, the PCR was carried out. Assay used: immunoSEQ multiplex PCR; TCRdb lists only in-frame clones, some missing. The sample includes about 200,000 clones. The sequenced sample was PBMCs. Receptor source: a girl aged 2-10 years in good health and CMV-seropositive.

This chain uses TRBV19 with TRBJ1-5; 8 nucleotides match TRBD1. CDR1 and CDR2 from the germline V gene are LNHDA and SQIVND (reference sequence). CDR3 length: 12 amino acids. With 6 bases clipped from V and 15 bases from J, the junction kept 10 bases outside the gene matches. The CDR3 reads CASSLLQGGLHF. Here the CDR3 DNA reads TGTGCCAGTAGCCTATTACAGGGGGGGCTGCATTTT.

J is TRBJ2-3 and V is TRBV11-3; 12 positions agree with TRBD2. This CDR3 spans 18 amino acids. V shed 3 bases and J 0 bases; nucleotides not matched to a gene: 7. Germline CDR1 SGHNT, CDR2 YENEEA. This chain's CDR3 is CASSLGQLAGGSTDTQYF. In DNA form, the CDR3 reads TGTGCCAGCAGCTTGGGGCAGCTAGCGGGAGGGAGCACAGATACGCAGTATTTT.

This chain joins TRBV18 and TRBJ1-2; TRBD1 matches at 7 bases. The CDR3 runs 13 residues. Germline CDR1 is KGHSH and CDR2 is LQKENI. V lost 3 bases, J lost 5 bases, and 3 bases stayed unmatched. The CDR3 spells CASSPDRVYGYTF. CDR3 nucleotide sequence: TGTGCCAGCTCACCCGACAGGGTATATGGCTACACCTTC.

The V gene is TRBV28, the J gene TRBJ1-2; D gene ambiguous. Trimming removed 5 bases at V and 0 bases at J, with 13 bases between. The CDR3 length is 15 residues. Germline lookup yields CDR1 MDHEN and CDR2 SYDVKM. The CDR3 loop is CASSPGQQANYGYTF. DNA of the CDR3: TGTGCCAGCAGTCCTGGGCAGCAAGCTAACTATGGCTACACCTTC.

The chain uses TRBV28 and TRBJ2-7; TRBD1 agrees at 9 bases. This CDR3 is 17 amino acids long. CDR1 is MDHEN, CDR2 SYDVKM, per germline. The ends lost 7 bases at V and 4 bases at J; junction bases unmatched: 17. The CDR3 DNA reads TGTGCCAGCATGGTCCCGGGACAGGGTCGAACGACGTACGAGCAGTACTTC. It translates to CASMVPGQGRTTYEQYF.

As regards this clone: Additional DNA sequences in this sample encode the identical CDR3. The J gene is TRBJ1-1, the V gene TRBV5-1; D is unresolved. V was clipped by 0 bases and J by 4 bases, with 4 bases between them. The CDR3 totals 12 residues. Germline-derived CDR1 and CDR2 are SGHRS and YFSETQ. DNA for the CDR3: TGCGCCAGCAGCTTGGGGGCCACTGAAGCTTTCTTT. Its protein product is CASSLGATEAFF.

V and J are TRBV9 and TRBJ2-7; 8 bases map to TRBD1. With V trimmed by 4 bases and J by 5 bases, 11 bases remained unmatched. The CDR3 contains 15 residues. The germline CDR1 and CDR2 sequences are SGDLS and YYNGEE. The CDR3 reads CASSPFFRGLDEQYF. In DNA, the CDR3 is TGTGCCAGCAGCCCATTTTTCAGGGGGCTCGACGAGCAGTACTTC.

V usage is TRBV5-1 and J usage is TRBJ2-7, with D possibly matching TRBD1 (7 bases). The CDR3 is 14 amino acids. The ends were cut back, 0 bases at V and 9 bases at J, with 16 bases in the middle. Germline CDR1 and CDR2: SGHRS and YFSETQ. The CDR3 loop reads CASSLEGRGDGQYF. In DNA, the CDR3 is TGCGCCAGCAGCTTGGAGGGCAGGGGGGACGGGCAGTACTTC.

This chain connects TRBV20-1 to TRBJ1-1; D is unclear. Deletions cut 6 bases from V and 6 bases from J, with 11 bases between. Per germline, CDR1 DFQATT and CDR2 SNEGSKA (reference sequence). CDR3 length: 11 amino acids. The CDR3 protein is CSALLGAEAFF. The CDR3 coding sequence is TGCAGTGCCCTATTGGGCGCTGAAGCTTTCTTT.

The V gene is TRBV28, the J gene TRBJ2-7, with 7 bases fitting TRBD1. The CDR3 contains 15 residues. The ends lost 2 bases at V and 2 bases at J; junction bases unmatched: 6. Germline lookup yields CDR1 MDHEN and CDR2 SYDVKM. CDR3 sequence: CASSLHPGGPYEQYF. Here the CDR3 DNA reads TGTGCCAGCAGTTTACACCCAGGGGGACCCTACGAGCAGTACTTC.

The chain uses TRBV7-9 and TRBJ2-7; D is unresolved. This CDR3 is 12 amino acids long. Germline CDR1 SEHNR, CDR2 FQNEAQ (reference sequence). V was cut by 2 bases and J by 5 bases, with 7 bases left in between. CDR3 in DNA: TGTGCCAGCAGCTTAAGCAGGCACGAGCAGTACTTC. This gives the protein CASSLSRHEQYF.

The chain carries TRBV28 and TRBJ2-7, with 10 bases matching TRBD1. The CDR3 sequence is 16 residues long. Germline assignment: CDR1 MDHEN and CDR2 SYDVKM. Trimming took 2 bases from V and 3 from J; bases not matched to a gene: 7. The CDR3 region is CASSLRGGQGNYEQYF. For the CDR3, the DNA is TGTGCCAGCAGTTTACGTGGGGGACAGGGGAACTACGAGCAGTACTTC. The full variable domain, rest sourced from reference TRBV28 and TRBJ2-7, is DVKVTQSSRYLVKRTGEKVFLECVQDMDHENMFWYRQDPGLGLRLIYFSYDVKMKEKGDIPEGYSVSREKKERFSLILESASTNQTSMYLCASSLRGGQGNYEQYFGPGTRLTVT.